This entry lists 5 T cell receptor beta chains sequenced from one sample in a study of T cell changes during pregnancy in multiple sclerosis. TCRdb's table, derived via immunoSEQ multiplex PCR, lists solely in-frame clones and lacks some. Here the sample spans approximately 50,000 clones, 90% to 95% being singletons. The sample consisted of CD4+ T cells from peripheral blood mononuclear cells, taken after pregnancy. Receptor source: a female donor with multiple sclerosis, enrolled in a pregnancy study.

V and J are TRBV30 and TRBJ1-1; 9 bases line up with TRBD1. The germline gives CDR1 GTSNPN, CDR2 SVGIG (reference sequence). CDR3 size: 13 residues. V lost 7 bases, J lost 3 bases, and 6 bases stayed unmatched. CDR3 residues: CASQTGGDTEAFF. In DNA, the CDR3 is TGTGCCTCACAGACAGGGGGGGACACTGAAGCTTTCTTT.

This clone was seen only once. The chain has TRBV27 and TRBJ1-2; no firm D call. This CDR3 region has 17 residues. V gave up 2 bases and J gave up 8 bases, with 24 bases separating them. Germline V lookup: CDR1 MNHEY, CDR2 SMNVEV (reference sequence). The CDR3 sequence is CASSLEGQPPYTRGYTF. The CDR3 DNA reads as TGTGCCAGCAGTTTAGAGGGTCAACCCCCTTACACTAGGGGCTACACCTTC.

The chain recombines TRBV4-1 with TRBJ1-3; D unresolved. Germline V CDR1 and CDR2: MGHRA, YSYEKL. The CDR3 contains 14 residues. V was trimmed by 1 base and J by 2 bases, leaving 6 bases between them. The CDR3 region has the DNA TGCGCCAGCAGCCAAGGGCCAGCTGGAAACACCATATATTTT. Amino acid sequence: CASSQGPAGNTIYF.

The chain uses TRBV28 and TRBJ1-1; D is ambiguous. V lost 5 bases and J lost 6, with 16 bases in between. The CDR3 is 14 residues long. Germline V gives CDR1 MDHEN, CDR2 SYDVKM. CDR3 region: CASSPPRVSSEAFF. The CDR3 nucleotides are TGTGCCAGCAGTCCCCCGCGGGTTAGCTCTGAAGCTTTCTTT. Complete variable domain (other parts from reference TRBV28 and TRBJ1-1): DVKVTQSSRYLVKRTGEKVFLECVQDMDHENMFWYRQDPGLGLRLIYFSYDVKMKEKGDIPEGYSVSREKKERFSLILESASTNQTSMYLCASSPPRVSSEAFFGQGTRLTVV.

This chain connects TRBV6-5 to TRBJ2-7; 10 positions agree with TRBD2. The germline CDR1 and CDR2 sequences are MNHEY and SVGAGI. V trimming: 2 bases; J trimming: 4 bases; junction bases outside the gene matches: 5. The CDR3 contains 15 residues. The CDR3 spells CASSYPSGSKYEQYF. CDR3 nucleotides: TGTGCCAGCAGTTACCCTAGCGGGAGCAAATACGAGCAGTACTTC.